The present T cell receptor beta chain was sequenced within a study of blood T cell repertoires in COVID-19. Looking at the study overall: Specimens from acute and convalescent COVID-19 originated in the United States, Italy and Spain. Sources were T cells, B-cell-depleted T cells, or PBMCs; the material itself was cDNA or gDNA.

Germline V gene data show CDR1 as MNHEY and CDR2 as SVGAGI. J was trimmed by 6 bases and V by 6 bases; bases with no gene match: 8. The CDR3 contains 13 residues. Authors' analysis steps: How many nucleated cells were present was estimated from reference gene primer amplification. Repertoires were generated with immunoSEQ multiplex PCR, while TCRdb's copy carries only in-frame clones and drops some. V, J and clone size are taken as reported in that table, and D and trimming were inferred from the DNA itself. The sample has about half a million clones, 70% to 90% seen once. The material sequenced was peripheral blood. The J gene is TRBJ2-7, the V gene TRBV6-5; 7 bases agree with TRBD2. This TCR was sampled from a human donor in a cohort sampled during active COVID-19. CDR3 protein: CASRGTGGSEQYF. CDR3 DNA: TGTGCCAGCAGGGGGACGGGAGGCAGCGAGCAGTACTTC.